The present T cell receptor beta chain was sequenced within a study of blood T cells in healthy people across ages. Study conclusions and caveats: Older age went with lower TCR beta diversity per million T cells, in a roughly linear way. Reliance upon unsorted PBMCs precluded definitive naive versus antigen-experienced comparison.

The germline gives CDR1 KGHSH, CDR2 LQKENI. CDR3 length: 14 residues. V dropped 3 bases and J dropped 8 bases, with 16 bases sitting between them. Sample-barcoded 5' priming and a J-beta primer mix drove a second PCR of about 6 to 11 cycles. A 12-random-nucleotide template-switch adaptor tagged each cDNA molecule. Each sample yielded at least 3 million CDR3-containing paired-end reads. One entry per CDR3 protein, called by TCRdb with MiXCR from the 5' RACE reads. This sample has around 1,700,000 distinct CDR3 sequences, with approximately 30% found just once. As concerns this clonotype: Its antigen is undetermined.

The chain recombines TRBV18 with TRBJ1-2, with D possibly being TRBD1 (6 bases). The TCR was taken from a woman aged 25-40 years in good health. The sequenced material came from blood. The CDR3 protein is CASSPSRDMGGYTF. The CDR3 DNA follows: TGTGCCAGCTCACCCTCCCGGGACATGGGAGGCTACACCTTC.